The rows below give T cell receptor beta chains drawn from one sample of a study of ipilimumab plus nivolumab after autologous stem cell transplantation. TCRdb keeps only in-frame clones here, not all; method: immunoSEQ multiplex PCR. This sample has about 40,000 clones, with over 90% found just once. This specimen consisted of PBMCs, obtained in a trial of ipilimumab plus nivolumab as post-transplant consolidation. The origin of the receptors is a male donor with multiple myeloma. CDR3s include the opening cysteine and the closing phenylalanine or tryptophan. Fields, in order: CDR3 protein, V gene, J gene, clone size. Clone size, where shown, is once, few, many, or a class for clones that have expanded.

CDR3aa: CASSQATGNEQYF; v_gene: TRBV4-2; j_gene: TRBJ2-7; abundance: NA
CDR3aa: CASSRTGLNTEAFF; v_gene: TRBV5-6; j_gene: TRBJ1-1; abundance: NA
CDR3aa: CASSAGAGAGYNEQFF; v_gene: TRBV11-3; j_gene: TRBJ2-1; abundance: NA
CDR3aa: CASSVGPYEQYF; v_gene: TRBV2; j_gene: TRBJ2-7; abundance: NA
CDR3aa: CASSPGTGGSYNEQFF; v_gene: TRBV7-9; j_gene: TRBJ2-1; abundance: once
CDR3aa: CASSNSRGVYNEQFF; v_gene: TRBV11-3; j_gene: TRBJ2-1; abundance: NA
CDR3aa: CASSLLGGQETQYF; v_gene: TRBV5-5; j_gene: TRBJ2-5; abundance: NA
CDR3aa: CAISDLAGGPLSSYNEQFF; v_gene: TRBV10-3; j_gene: TRBJ2-1; abundance: NA
CDR3aa: CASSRIYEQYF; v_gene: TRBV7-2; j_gene: TRBJ2-7; abundance: NA
CDR3aa: CASSLVEDEQYF; v_gene: TRBV11-2; j_gene: TRBJ2-7; abundance: NA
CDR3aa: CASSASFIWAGVGELFF; v_gene: TRBV7-2; j_gene: TRBJ2-2; abundance: NA
CDR3aa: CASSAYDRGRQPQHF; v_gene: TRBV6-1; j_gene: TRBJ1-5; abundance: once
CDR3aa: CASSGWGETQYF; v_gene: TRBV9; j_gene: TRBJ2-5; abundance: NA
CDR3aa: CASSLGAPRVSDEQFF; v_gene: TRBV7-9; j_gene: TRBJ2-1; abundance: NA
CDR3aa: CASSNTALTRPNEQFF; v_gene: TRBV7-2; j_gene: TRBJ2-1; abundance: NA
CDR3aa: CASSLGVVTSEQETQYF; v_gene: TRBV11-1; j_gene: TRBJ2-5; abundance: NA
CDR3aa: CATRTGAYNYGYTF; v_gene: TRBV2; j_gene: TRBJ1-2; abundance: once
CDR3aa: CASSLLAVGGETQYF; v_gene: TRBV27; j_gene: TRBJ2-5; abundance: NA